This is a list of T cell receptor beta chains from one sample in a study of shared clonotypes between healthy human individuals. The repertoire was sequenced with immunoSEQ multiplex PCR; TCRdb's copy has only in-frame clones and lacks some. The sample carries around 1.1 million clones, about 80% recorded once. The sample comprised memory CD4+ T cells from PBMCs. Source of these receptors: a man aged 18-30 years in good health. Some clones in this sample may be carry-over from other donors' samples. Each CDR3 is given with its conserved first and last residue. A D gene is named only where the DNA matches it firmly. Size is omitted from some rows. Given values are once, few, many or a class for expanded clones.

TRBV11-1	.	TRBJ2-3	.	CASRWDTTQYF	TGTGCCAGCAGATGGGACACTACGCAGTATTTT
TRBV28	once	TRBJ2-7	TRBD1	CASSSQGAGSYEQYF	TGTGCCAGCAGTTCCCAGGGGGCGGGCTCCTACGAGCAGTACTTC
TRBV5-6	.	TRBJ2-7	.	CASSFGAAYYEQYF	TGTGCCAGCAGCTTCGGTGCGGCTTACTACGAGCAGTACTTC
TRBV15	.	TRBJ2-3	.	CATSRDEMMSTDTQYF	TGTGCCACCAGCAGAGACGAGATGATGAGCACAGATACGCAGTATTTT
TRBV10-3	.	TRBJ1-3	.	CAISNQRGVSGNTIYF	TGTGCCATCAGTAACCAGAGGGGAGTCTCTGGAAACACCATATATTTT
TRBV18	.	TRBJ1-4	.	CASSPPTQTNEKLFF	TGTGCCAGCTCACCGCCGACACAGACTAATGAAAAACTGTTTTTT
TRBV6-1	.	TRBJ1-5	TRBD1	CASSDIRDRNQPQHF	TGTGCCAGCAGTGATATCCGGGACAGAAATCAGCCCCAGCATTTT
TRBV7-2	.	TRBJ2-1	TRBD2	CASSLLGLGGDEQFF	TGTGCCAGCAGTCTTCTCGGGCTGGGGGGGGATGAGCAGTTCTTC
TRBV28	.	TRBJ2-7	.	CASSLAGFFAVYEQYF	TGTGCCAGCAGTTTAGCGGGCTTTTTCGCAGTCTACGAGCAGTACTTC
TRBV28	.	TRBJ2-1	.	CASSRSQILGLGASSYNEQFF	TGTGCCAGCAGCCGTTCACAAATACTTGGACTGGGGGCCAGCTCCTACAATGAGCAGTTCTTC
TRBV11-2	many	TRBJ1-1	.	CASSLGPGRGVGAFF	TGTGCCAGCAGCTTAGGTCCGGGCCGGGGAGTTGGAGCTTTCTTT
TRBV29-1	.	TRBJ1-5	.	CSVETPGQPQAQHF	TGCAGCGTTGAAACTCCGGGACAACCGCAGGCCCAGCATTTT
TRBV5-1	.	TRBJ2-5	.	CASSQNWETQYF	TGCGCCAGCAGCCAAAATTGGGAGACCCAGTACTTC